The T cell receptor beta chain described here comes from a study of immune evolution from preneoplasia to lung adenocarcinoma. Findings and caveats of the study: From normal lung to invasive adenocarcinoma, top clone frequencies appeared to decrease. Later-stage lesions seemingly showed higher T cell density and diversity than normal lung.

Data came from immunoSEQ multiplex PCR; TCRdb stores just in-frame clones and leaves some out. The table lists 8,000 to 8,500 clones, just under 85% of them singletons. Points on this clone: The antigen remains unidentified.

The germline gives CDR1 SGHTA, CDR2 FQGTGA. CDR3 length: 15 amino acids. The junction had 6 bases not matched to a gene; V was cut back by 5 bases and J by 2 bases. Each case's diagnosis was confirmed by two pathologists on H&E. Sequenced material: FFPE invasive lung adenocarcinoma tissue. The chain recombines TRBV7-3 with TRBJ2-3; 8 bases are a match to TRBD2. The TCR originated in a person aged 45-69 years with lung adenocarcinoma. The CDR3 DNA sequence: TGTGCCAGCAGCACTACGGGGGGGACCACAGATACGCAGTATTTT. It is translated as CASSTTGGTTDTQYF.